This T cell receptor (beta chain) was sequenced during a study of blood T cell repertoires in COVID-19. The table came from immunoSEQ multiplex PCR; TCRdb's copy has only in-frame clones and leaves some out. The sample shows about 180,000 clones, about four fifths of them seen only once. V lost 0 bases to trimming and J lost 2 bases, with 15 bases between them. This CDR3 comprises 18 residues. The germline V gene encodes CDR1 SGHKS and CDR2 YYEKEE (reference sequence). Sequencing used PBMCs or T cells enriched from blood (not recorded which). The clonotype originates from a man in his 60s who had recovered from COVID-19. The J gene is TRBJ1-6, the V gene TRBV5-5, with D tentatively TRBD1 (6 bases). CDR3 in DNA: TGTGCCAGCAGCTTGGATCAAGGGGGGGGGACCTATAATTCACCCCTCCACTTT. As protein: CASSLDQGGGTYNSPLHF.